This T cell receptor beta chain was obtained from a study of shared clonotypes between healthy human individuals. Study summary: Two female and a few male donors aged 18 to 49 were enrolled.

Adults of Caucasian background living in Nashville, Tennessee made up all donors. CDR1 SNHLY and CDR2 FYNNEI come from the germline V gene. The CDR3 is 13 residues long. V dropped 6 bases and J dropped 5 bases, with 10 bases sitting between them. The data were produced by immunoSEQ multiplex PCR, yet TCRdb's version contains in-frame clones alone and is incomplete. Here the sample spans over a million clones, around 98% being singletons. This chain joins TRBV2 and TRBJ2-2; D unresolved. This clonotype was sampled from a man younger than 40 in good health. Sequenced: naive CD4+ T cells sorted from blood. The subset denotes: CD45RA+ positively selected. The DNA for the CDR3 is TGTGCCAGCAGGCGTGCTTTAACCGGGGAGCTGTTTTTT. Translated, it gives CASRRALTGELFF.